This TCR beta chain stems from a study of T cell responses to AZD1222 COVID-19 vaccine. Study-wide results and caveats: It was only a handful of AZD1222 recipients who were seropositive at baseline. Clonal diversity was possibly underestimated, and the donors were mostly white British, with more females. Per reports, nearly half of all spike-specific TCRs target regions that are unmutated in variants.

Trimming cost V 7 bases and J 4 bases; bases outside gene matches: 9. This CDR3 is 15 amino acids long. From germline, CDR1 is MDHEN and CDR2 SYDVKM. The repertoire was sequenced with immunoSEQ multiplex PCR; TCRdb's copy has only in-frame clones and lacks some. Here the sample spans tens of thousands of clones, 84% being singletons. Of note for this clone: Its cognate antigen is unknown.

Specimen: peripheral blood, collected on day 0 of AZD1222 vaccination. The chain joins TRBV28 to TRBJ1-1, with TRBD1 matching 10 bases. The receptor's source is an adult in good health. Written as DNA, the CDR3 is TGTGCCAGCACTCTCCAGGGGACAGGGGCCACTGAAGCTTTCTTT. As protein: CASTLQGTGATEAFF.